This T cell receptor beta chain was found in a study of blood T cell repertoires in COVID-19. Study information: Acute-phase and convalescent COVID-19 samples originated in the United States, Italy and Spain. PBMCs, B-cell-depleted T cells, or T cells provided the cDNA or gDNA that made up the material.

Per the authors' pipeline: Amplifying reference gene primers gave estimates of nucleated cell counts. Here immunoSEQ multiplex PCR was the method, and the copy in TCRdb shows in-frame clones only, minus some. That table is the source of V, J and clone size, and D and trimming were worked out from the DNA. The data contain nearly 200,000 clones, 80% to 90% of them singletons. The count of this clone is one. The material sequenced was peripheral blood. The TCR was taken from a woman in her 70s with active or convalescent COVID-19.

CDR3 DNA sequence: TGTGCCAGCAGCCCTAGACTAGCGGGAGATGGTGAGCAGTACTTC. This sequence encodes CASSPRLAGDGEQYF. V is TRBV27 and J is TRBJ2-7; TRBD2 aligns across 12 bases. In germline, CDR1 is MNHEY, CDR2 SMNVEV (reference sequence). Trimming at V came to 6 bases and at J to 7 bases, leaving 10 bases not matched to a gene. This CDR3 has 15 amino acids.